The present TCR beta chain was sequenced within a study of early T cells in non-severe SARS-CoV-2 infection. This clonotype has a handful of counts. The CDR3 runs 13 residues. CDR1 and CDR2 (germline): DFQATT, SNEGSKA (reference sequence). V dropped 4 bases and J dropped 3; count of bases not matched to a gene: 6. Molecules of cDNA were individually given unique molecular identifiers that were attached to them. In TCRdb, the 5' RACE reads were re-called with MiXCR into one record per CDR3 protein. The sample shows roughly 88,000 distinct CDR3 sequences, 11% to 15% of them seen only once. The chain links TRBV20-1 to TRBJ2-7, with 7 bases aligning to TRBD1. The material sequenced was whole blood. This receptor was identified in an adult who was a healthcare worker with PCR-confirmed SARS-CoV-2 infection or an uninfected control (not recorded which). The chain's CDR3 is CSAMETGSYEQYF. CDR3 bases: TGCAGTGCTATGGAGACAGGGAGCTACGAGCAGTACTTC.